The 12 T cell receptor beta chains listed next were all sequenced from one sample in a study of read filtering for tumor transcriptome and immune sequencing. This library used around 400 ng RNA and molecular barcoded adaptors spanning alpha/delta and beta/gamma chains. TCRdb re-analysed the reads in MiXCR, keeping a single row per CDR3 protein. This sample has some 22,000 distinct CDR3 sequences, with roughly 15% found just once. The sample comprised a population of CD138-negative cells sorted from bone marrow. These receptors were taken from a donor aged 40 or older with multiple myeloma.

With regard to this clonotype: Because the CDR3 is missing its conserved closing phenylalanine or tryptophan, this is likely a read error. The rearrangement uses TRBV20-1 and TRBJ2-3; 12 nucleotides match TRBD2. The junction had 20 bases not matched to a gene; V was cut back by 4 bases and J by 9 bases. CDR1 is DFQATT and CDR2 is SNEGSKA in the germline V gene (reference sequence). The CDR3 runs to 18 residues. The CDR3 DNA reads TGCAGTGCTAACCCGGTACTAGCGGGAGGAAGCAGCGCTGAGACGCAGTATTCA. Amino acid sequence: CSANPVLAGGSSAETQYS.

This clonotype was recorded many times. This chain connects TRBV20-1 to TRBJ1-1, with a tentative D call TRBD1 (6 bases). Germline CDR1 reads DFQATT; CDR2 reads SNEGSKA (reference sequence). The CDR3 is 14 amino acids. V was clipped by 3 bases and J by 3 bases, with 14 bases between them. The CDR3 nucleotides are TGCAGTGCTAGTCGAGGAGGGGGATACACTGAAGCTTTCTTT. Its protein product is CSASRGGGYTEAFF.

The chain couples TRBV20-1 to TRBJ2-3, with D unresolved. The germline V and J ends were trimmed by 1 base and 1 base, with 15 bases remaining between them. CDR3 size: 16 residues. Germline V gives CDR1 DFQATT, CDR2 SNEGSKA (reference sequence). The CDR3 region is CSARGRRQLRTDTQYF. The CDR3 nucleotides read TGCAGTGCTAGAGGCAGACGCCAACTCCGCACAGATACGCAGTATTTT.

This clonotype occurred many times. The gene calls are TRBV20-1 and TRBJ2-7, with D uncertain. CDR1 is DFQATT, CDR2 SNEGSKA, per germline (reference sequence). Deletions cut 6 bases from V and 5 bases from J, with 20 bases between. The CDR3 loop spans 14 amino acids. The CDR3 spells CSAKQKEFRNEQYF. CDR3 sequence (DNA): TGCAGTGCGAAACAAAAAGAATTTAGGAACGAGCAGTACTTC.

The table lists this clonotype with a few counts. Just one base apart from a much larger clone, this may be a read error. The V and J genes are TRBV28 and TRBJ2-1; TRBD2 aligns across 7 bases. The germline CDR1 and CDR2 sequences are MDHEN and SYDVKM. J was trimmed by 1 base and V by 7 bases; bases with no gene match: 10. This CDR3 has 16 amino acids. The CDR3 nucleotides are TGTGCCAGCACTTCCTTTAGCGGGTCTTCCTACAATGAGCAGTTCTTC. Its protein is CASTSFSGSSYNEQFF.

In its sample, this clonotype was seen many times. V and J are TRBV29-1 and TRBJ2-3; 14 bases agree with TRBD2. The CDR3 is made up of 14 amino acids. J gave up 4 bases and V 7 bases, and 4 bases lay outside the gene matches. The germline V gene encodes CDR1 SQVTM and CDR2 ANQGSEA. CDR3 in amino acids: CSGQGLAGADTQYF. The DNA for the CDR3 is TGCAGCGGCCAGGGACTAGCGGGAGCAGATACGCAGTATTTT.

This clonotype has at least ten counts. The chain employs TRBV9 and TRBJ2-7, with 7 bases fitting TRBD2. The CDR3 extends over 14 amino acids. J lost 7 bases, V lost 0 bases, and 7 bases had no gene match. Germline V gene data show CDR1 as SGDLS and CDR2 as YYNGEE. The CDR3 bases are TGTGCCAGCAGCGTAGCAAGCGGGGTAGGGGAGCAGTACTTC. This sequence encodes CASSVASGVGEQYF.

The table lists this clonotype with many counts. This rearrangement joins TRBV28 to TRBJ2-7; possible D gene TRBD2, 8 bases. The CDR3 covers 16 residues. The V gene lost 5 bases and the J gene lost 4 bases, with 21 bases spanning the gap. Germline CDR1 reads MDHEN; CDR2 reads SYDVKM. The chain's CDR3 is CASSQGVLAGIYEQYF. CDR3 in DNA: TGTGCCAGCAGTCAGGGGGTATTAGCGGGGATATACGAGCAGTACTTC.

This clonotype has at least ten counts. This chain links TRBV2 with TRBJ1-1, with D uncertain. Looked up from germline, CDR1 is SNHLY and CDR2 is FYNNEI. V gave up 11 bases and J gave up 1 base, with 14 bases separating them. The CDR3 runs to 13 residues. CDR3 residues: CASSRSQNTEAFF. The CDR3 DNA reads TGTGCCTCCAGCCGCTCACAGAACACTGAAGCTTTCTTT.

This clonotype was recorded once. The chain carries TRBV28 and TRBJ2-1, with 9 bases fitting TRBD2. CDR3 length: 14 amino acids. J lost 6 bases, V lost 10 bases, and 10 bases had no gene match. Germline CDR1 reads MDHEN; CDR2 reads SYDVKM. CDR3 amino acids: CATLGWTSANEQFF. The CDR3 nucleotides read TGTGCCACCCTGGGCTGGACTAGCGCCAATGAGCAGTTCTTC. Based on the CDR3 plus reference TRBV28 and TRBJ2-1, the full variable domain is DVKVTQSSRYLVKRTGEKVFLECVQDMDHENMFWYRQDPGLGLRLIYFSYDVKMKEKGDIPEGYSVSREKKERFSLILESASTNQTSMYLCATLGWTSANEQFFGPGTRLTVL.

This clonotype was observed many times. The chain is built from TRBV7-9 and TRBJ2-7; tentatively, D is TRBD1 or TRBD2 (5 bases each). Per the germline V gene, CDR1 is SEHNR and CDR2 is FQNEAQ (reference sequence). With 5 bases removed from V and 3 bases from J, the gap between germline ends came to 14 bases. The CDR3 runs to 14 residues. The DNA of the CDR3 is TGTGCCAGCAGCCGACGGGACCGAATCTACGAGCAGTACTTC. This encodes CASSRRDRIYEQYF.

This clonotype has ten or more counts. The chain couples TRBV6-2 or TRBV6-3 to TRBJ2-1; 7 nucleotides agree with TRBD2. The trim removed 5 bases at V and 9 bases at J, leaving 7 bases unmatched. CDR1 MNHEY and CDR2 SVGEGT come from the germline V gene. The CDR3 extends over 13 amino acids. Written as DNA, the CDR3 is TGTGCCAGCAGTGCCGGGACTAAAAGTGAGCAGTTCTTC. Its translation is CASSAGTKSEQFF.